This paragraph reports one T cell receptor beta chain. Its antigen is as yet unknown. This sample is drawn from a study of T cell responses to AZD1222 COVID-19 vaccine. General study findings and limits: Among spike-specific TCRs, nearly half reportedly target unmutated variant regions. Repertoire samples came only from after the peak T cell response. Two AZD1222 administrations were followed by greater Spike-specific TCR breadth and depth.

Germline values: CDR1 MNHEY, CDR2 SVGAGI. With 7 bases clipped from V and 2 bases from J, the junction kept 10 bases outside the gene matches. The CDR3 extends over 15 amino acids. Data came from immunoSEQ multiplex PCR; TCRdb stores just in-frame clones and leaves some out. This sample has about 150,000 clones, with roughly 90% found just once. The J gene is TRBJ2-7, the V gene TRBV6-5, with 8 bases identical to TRBD2. The sequence derives from an adult who received the AZD1222 COVID-19 vaccine. The sample here was peripheral blood, taken 28 days after the second AZD1222 dose. Written as DNA, the CDR3 is TGTGCCAGCACCGAACTTAGCGGGGCCACCTACGAGCAGTACTTC. Amino acids: CASTELSGATYEQYF.